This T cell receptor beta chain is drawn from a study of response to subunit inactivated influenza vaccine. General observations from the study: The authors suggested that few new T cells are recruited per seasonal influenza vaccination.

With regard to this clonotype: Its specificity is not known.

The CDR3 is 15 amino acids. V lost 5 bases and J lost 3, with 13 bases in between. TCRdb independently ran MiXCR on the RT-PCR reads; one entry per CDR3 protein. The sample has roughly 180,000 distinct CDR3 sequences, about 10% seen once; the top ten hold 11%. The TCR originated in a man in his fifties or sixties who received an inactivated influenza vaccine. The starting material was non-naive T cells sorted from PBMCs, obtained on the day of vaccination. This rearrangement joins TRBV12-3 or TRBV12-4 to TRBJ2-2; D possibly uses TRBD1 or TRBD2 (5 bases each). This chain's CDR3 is CASSLGPLYTGELFF. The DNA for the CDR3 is TGTGCCAGCAGTCTGGGACCGCTATACACCGGGGAGCTGTTTTTT.